This T cell receptor (beta chain) is drawn from a study of cytomegalovirus exposure and HLA in healthy donors. Whole-study context: Earlier results showed approximately 110 million unique TCR beta sequences derived from roughly 180 million T cells.

The ends were cut back, 6 bases at V and 1 base at J, with 9 bases in the middle. Germline V gene sequence: CDR1 SNHLY, CDR2 FYNNEI. The CDR3 loop spans 13 amino acids. Overall study findings and caveats: The authors listed over 150 TCR beta chains as cytomegalovirus-associated.

Of note for this clone: What it binds is unknown.

The PCR made use of 60 Vbeta and 13 Jbeta primers. Sequenced by immunoSEQ multiplex PCR; TCRdb stores in-frame clones only, minus some. The repertoire includes more than 80,000 clones, about 72% of them detected once, and around a fifth sits in the top ten. This chain links TRBV2 with TRBJ2-5, with a weak D call TRBD2 (5 bases). What was sequenced was PBMCs. The receptor's source is a woman aged 60 to 75 in good health and CMV-seropositive. The CDR3 DNA reads as TGTGCCAGCAGCGGTCGGGGCCAAGAGACCCAGTACTTC. It specifies CASSGRGQETQYF.